Below are 25 T cell receptor beta chains sequenced from a single sample in a study of Ad26.COV2.S vaccination and SARS-CoV-2 variants. Libraries were prepared by immunoSEQ multiplex PCR; TCRdb keeps only in-frame clonotypes and omits some of them. The sample comprises 300,000 to 350,000 clones, 88% of which are singletons, and about 6.4% rests with the top ten. Indicated treatment: about 20 received Ad26.COV2.S at low or high dose, single or two shots; roughly five received placebo; per-sample allocation not given. Sampling took place 63 days after the first vaccine or placebo injection. Sequences were derived from peripheral blood, sampled in a trial of Ad26.COV2.S vaccine versus placebo. The receptors were sampled from a person aged 18-60 years who received the Ad26.COV2.S COVID-19 vaccine or a placebo.

This chain uses TRBV7-2 with TRBJ2-7; 14 bases match TRBD2. The CDR3 length is 17 residues. Germline loops: CDR1 SGHTA, CDR2 FQGNSA. After removal of 5 bases from V and 4 bases from J, the junction contained 10 bases not matched to a gene. The CDR3 DNA reads as TGTGCCAGCAGCCAAGGGACTAGCGGGAGAAGGCTTTACGAGCAGTACTTC. Encoded protein: CASSQGTSGRRLYEQYF.

The V call is TRBV4-3, the J call TRBJ2-7, with D hard to call. The V and J ends lost 0 bases and 2 bases respectively, with 11 bases between them. CDR3 length: 15 amino acids. Germline lookup yields CDR1 LGHNA and CDR2 YSLEER. The CDR3 DNA reads as TGCGCCAGCAGCCAAGATGGTTCGTTAGCCTACGAGCAGTACTTC. It yields the protein CASSQDGSLAYEQYF.

For the CDR3, the DNA is TGCAGCGTGGCACAGGGAAACCCTAGCAATCAGCCCCAGCATTTT. This translates into CSVAQGNPSNQPQHF. The chain uses TRBV29-1 and TRBJ1-5, with D tentatively TRBD1 (6 bases). This CDR3 comprises 15 residues. V lost 6 bases, J lost 0 bases, and 15 bases lay in between. Looked up from germline, CDR1 is SQVTM and CDR2 is ANQGSEA. Variable domain in full (rest from reference TRBV29-1 and TRBJ1-5): SAVISQKPSRDICQRGTSLTIQCQVDSQVTMMFWYRQQPGQSLTLIATANQGSEATYESGFVIDKFPISRPNLTFSTLTVSNMSPEDSSIYLCSVAQGNPSNQPQHFGDGTRLSIL.

This chain joins TRBV7-2 and TRBJ2-2, with 9 bases matching TRBD2. The germline V gene has CDR1 SGHTA and CDR2 FQGNSA. J was trimmed by 4 bases and V by 2 bases; bases with no gene match: 5. This CDR3 comprises 16 residues. The CDR3 DNA sequence: TGTGCCAGCAGCTTACTAGCGGGATTCTCCACCGGGGAGCTGTTTTTT. As protein: CASSLLAGFSTGELFF.

The chain is built from TRBV5-1 and TRBJ2-7; the match to TRBD2 covers 9 bases. Germline V gene data show CDR1 as SGHRS and CDR2 as YFSETQ. The CDR3 extends over 13 amino acids. J lost 9 bases, V lost 3 bases, and 7 bases had no gene match. CDR3 sequence reads: CASSSELAGLQYF. The CDR3 DNA follows: TGCGCCAGCAGCTCCGAACTAGCGGGTCTGCAGTACTTC.

The chain has TRBV7-3 and TRBJ1-5; perhaps TRBD1 as D (5 bases). The CDR3 runs to 14 residues. In germline, CDR1 is SGHTA, CDR2 FQGTGA. V lost 0 bases to trimming and J lost 5 bases, with 8 bases between them. The CDR3 sequence: CASSLTGEDQPQHF. The CDR3, as DNA: TGTGCCAGCAGCTTAACGGGGGAAGATCAGCCCCAGCATTTT.

The CDR3, as DNA: TGTGCCAGCAGCTTAGGGGGGATGAGCGGGGGCACAGATACGCAGTATTTT. Translation: CASSLGGMSGGTDTQYF. The chain joins TRBV11-2 to TRBJ2-3; 7 bases are a match to TRBD2. V lost 1 base to trimming and J lost 1 base; unmatched junction nucleotides: 8. The CDR3 is 17 amino acids. Germline assignment: CDR1 SGHAT and CDR2 FQNNGV.

The chain uses TRBV27 and TRBJ2-5, with 8 bases matching TRBD1. Germline values: CDR1 MNHEY, CDR2 SMNVEV (reference sequence). The CDR3 is 15 amino acids. Losses at the gene ends were 5 bases for V and 0 bases for J; bases not matched to a gene: 5. CDR3 nucleotide sequence: TGTGCCAGCAGTCCACAGGGGGGATACCAAGAGACCCAGTACTTC. Protein product: CASSPQGGYQETQYF.

This chain uses TRBV4-3 with TRBJ2-7; possibly TRBD1 for D (6 bases). Germline loops: CDR1 LGHNA, CDR2 YSLEER. The CDR3 extends over 15 amino acids. V was trimmed by 4 bases and J by 0 bases, leaving 13 bases between them. CDR3 protein: CASSPGGHLSYEQYF. CDR3 nucleotide sequence: TGCGCCAGCAGCCCTGGGGGACACCTCTCCTACGAGCAGTACTTC.

The V gene is TRBV11-2, the J gene TRBJ1-4; TRBD1 might be the D (5 bases). V lost 5 bases to trimming and J lost 7 bases, with 17 bases between them. CDR1 is SGHAT and CDR2 is FQNNGV in the germline V gene. The CDR3 is 15 residues long. This CDR3 is CASSPGTDVSEKLFF. CDR3 coding DNA: TGTGCCAGCAGCCCGGGGACGGACGTTTCTGAAAAACTGTTTTTT.

This sequence joins TRBV30 and TRBJ2-2; no firm D call. Deletions cut 3 bases from V and 6 bases from J, with 11 bases between. From germline, CDR1 is GTSNPN and CDR2 SVGIG (reference sequence). The CDR3 contains 13 residues. The CDR3 DNA reads TGTGCCTGGAGGGTCGGGCCTCCCGGGGAGCTGTTTTTT. Amino acids: CAWRVGPPGELFF.

The chain uses TRBV13 and TRBJ1-3; D gene unclear. Trimming left V 5 bases short and J 0 bases short, with 17 bases between. The CDR3 loop spans 17 amino acids. CDR1 is PRHDT, CDR2 FYEKMQ, per germline (reference sequence). The CDR3 loop is CASSPGPGSDSGNTIYF. The CDR3 bases are TGTGCCAGCAGCCCAGGACCGGGTTCTGACTCTGGAAACACCATATATTTT.

This sequence joins TRBV5-6 and TRBJ2-1; 7 nucleotides match TRBD1. The CDR3 consists of 14 residues. Germline loops: CDR1 SGHDT, CDR2 YYEEEE. Trimming at V came to 4 bases and at J to 6 bases, leaving 7 bases not matched to a gene. The CDR3 region is CASSIGGLPNEQFF. CDR3 DNA sequence: TGTGCCAGCAGCATAGGGGGCCTCCCCAATGAGCAGTTCTTC.

The chain couples TRBV28 to TRBJ1-3, with D uncertain. V was shortened by 3 bases and J by 4 bases, with 10 bases between the two germline ends. The CDR3 extends over 14 amino acids. The germline V gene has CDR1 MDHEN and CDR2 SYDVKM. For the CDR3, the DNA is TGTGCCAGCAGTTTTTCCGGGTCAGGAAACACCATATATTTT. Translating it yields CASSFSGSGNTIYF.

The rearrangement joins TRBV18 to TRBJ1-2; a possible D gene is TRBD1 (5 bases). This CDR3 spans 14 amino acids. V gave up 1 base and J gave up 6 bases, with 12 bases separating them. CDR1 is KGHSH, CDR2 LQKENI, per germline. The CDR3 loop is CASSPRAREDGYTF. The DNA of the CDR3 is TGTGCCAGCTCACCACGTGCCAGGGAAGATGGCTACACCTTC.

This chain uses TRBV28 with TRBJ2-5; 9 nucleotides agree with TRBD2. Germline CDR1 is MDHEN and CDR2 is SYDVKM. This CDR3 region has 15 residues. After removal of 5 bases from V and 3 bases from J, the junction contained 7 bases not matched to a gene. In DNA form, the CDR3 reads TGTGCCAGCAGTGGAGGGGGACTAGCCAAAGAGACCCAGTACTTC. Its translation: CASSGGGLAKETQYF.

The CDR3 DNA reads TGCGCCAGCAGCCTTAGCGGGGGAGTACCCACAGATACGCAGTATTTT. It codes for CASSLSGGVPTDTQYF. The chain couples TRBV4-3 to TRBJ2-3, with 9 nucleotides matching TRBD2. CDR1 is LGHNA and CDR2 is YSLEER in the germline V gene. The CDR3 loop spans 16 amino acids. The V segment lost 4 bases and the J segment 2 bases; nucleotides outside the gene matches: 7.

This clone was counted once. The DNA of the CDR3 is TGTGCCAGCAGAAGGGATAGAGTGAGTTCACCCCTCCACTTT. Translating gives CASRRDRVSSPLHF. The chain is built from TRBV2 and TRBJ1-6; D is unresolved. CDR3 length: 14 residues. The germline V gene encodes CDR1 SNHLY and CDR2 FYNNEI. V was trimmed by 6 bases and J by 9 bases, leaving 15 bases between them.

The gene calls are TRBV4-1 and TRBJ1-1; possible D gene TRBD1, 6 bases. Germline CDR1 MGHRA, CDR2 YSYEKL. Trimming shortened V by 4 bases and J by 5 bases, and 14 bases separated the two germline ends. There are 14 residues in the CDR3. The CDR3 sequence is CASSRPTGSTEAFF. The CDR3 nucleotides are TGCGCCAGCAGCCGCCCGACAGGTTCAACTGAAGCTTTCTTT.

The gene calls are TRBV7-3 and TRBJ2-1, with a possible D match to TRBD2 (6 bases). V gave up 4 bases and J gave up 3 bases, with 13 bases separating them. Germline V gene data show CDR1 as SGHTA and CDR2 as FQGTGA. The CDR3 is 15 residues long. CDR3 DNA: TGTGCCAGCAGCTATACGGGAGTTGGCTACAATGAGCAGTTCTTC. The encoded protein is CASSYTGVGYNEQFF.

Details on this clone: Other DNA sequences of this sample code for an identical CDR3. The chain is built from TRBV4-3 and TRBJ2-7; 8 bases map to TRBD1. V lost 0 bases and J lost 2; bases outside the gene matches: 0. The germline V gene has CDR1 LGHNA and CDR2 YSLEER. The CDR3 has 14 amino acids. The CDR3 spells CASSQDRGPYEQYF. Written as DNA, the CDR3 is TGCGCCAGCAGCCAAGACAGGGGGCCCTACGAGCAGTACTTC.

This clone was picked up a small number of times. The gene calls are TRBV3-1 (or the pseudogene TRBV3-2) and TRBJ1-3; 7 bases agree with TRBD1. The CDR3 is made up of 19 amino acids. The ends lost 0 bases at V and 0 bases at J; junction bases unmatched: 11. Germline V lookup: CDR1 LGHDT, CDR2 YNNKEL (reference sequence). The CDR3 DNA is TGTGCCAGCAGCCAAGACGGGACAGTCTTACCTACCTCTGGAAACACCATATATTTT. This codes for CASSQDGTVLPTSGNTIYF.

The chain uses TRBV28 and TRBJ2-7, with TRBD1 identical over 7 bases. Trimming at V came to 10 bases and at J to 2 bases, leaving 11 bases not matched to a gene. There are 14 residues in the CDR3. Looked up from germline, CDR1 is MDHEN and CDR2 is SYDVKM. CDR3 loop: CATSNPGQPYEQYF. The CDR3 bases are TGTGCCACCTCGAACCCGGGACAGCCCTACGAGCAGTACTTC.

V and J are TRBV19 and TRBJ1-1; D remains ambiguous. The V end lost 5 bases, the J end lost 5 bases, and 18 bases lay between the germline ends. The CDR3 is made up of 15 amino acids. Germline V CDR1 and CDR2: LNHDA, SQIVND (reference sequence). The CDR3 coding sequence is TGTGCCAGTAGTGCGAAAGTTTTGGGGAGGACTGAAGCTTTCTTT. Translated: CASSAKVLGRTEAFF.

The chain joins TRBV9 to TRBJ2-2; D is perhaps TRBD1 or TRBD2 (5 bases each). Germline lookup yields CDR1 SGDLS and CDR2 YYNGEE. There are 16 residues in the CDR3. Trimming took off 0 bases at V and 5 bases at J, with 14 bases between the two ends. The CDR3 here is CASSVAGGWQTGELFF. CDR3 nucleotide sequence: TGTGCCAGCAGCGTAGCTGGGGGTTGGCAGACCGGGGAGCTGTTTTTT. The entire variable domain, with the rest obtained from reference TRBV9 and TRBJ2-2, is as follows: DSGVTQTPKHLITATGQRVTLRCSPRSGDLSVYWYQQSLDQGLQFLIQYYNGEERAKGNILERFSAQQFPDLHSELNLSSLELGDSALYFCASSVAGGWQTGELFFGEGSRLTVL.